The rows below give T cell receptor beta chains drawn from one sample of a study of technical replicates of blood from four donors. The data were produced by immunoSEQ multiplex PCR, yet TCRdb's version contains in-frame clones alone and is incomplete. The sample includes about 100,000 clones, approximately 96% of them seen just once. The sequenced material came from T cells isolated from PBMCs. Every receptor here comes from a human donor in good health. CDR3s include the opening cysteine and the closing phenylalanine or tryptophan. A D gene is named only where the DNA matches it firmly. Rows may omit the clone size; those that give it use once, few, many or a size class.

D: TRBD2; size: -; J: TRBJ2-5; V: TRBV10-1; DNA: TGCGCCAGCAGTGCGGGACTAGCGGGAGGAGAGACCCAGTACTTC; CDR3: CASSAGLAGGETQYF
D: -; size: few; J: TRBJ1-1; V: TRBV29-1; DNA: TGCAGCGTTGTTCTCAGGGAAGCTTTCTTT; CDR3: CSVVLREAFF
D: -; size: -; J: TRBJ2-5; V: TRBV7-2; DNA: TGTGCCAGCAGTTCCTCGGGGGAAGAGACCCAGTACTTC; CDR3: CASSSSGEETQYF
D: -; size: -; J: TRBJ1-5; V: TRBV6-1; DNA: TGTGCCAGCACACAGGGTCAAAGCAATCAGCCCCAGCATTTT; CDR3: CASTQGQSNQPQHF
D: -; size: -; J: TRBJ2-1; V: TRBV4-3; DNA: TGCGCCAGCAGCCAAGGACTCTACAATGAGCAGTTCTTC; CDR3: CASSQGLYNEQFF
D: -; size: -; J: TRBJ1-5; V: TRBV6-1; DNA: TGTGCCAGCAGTGAAGTAACTTATAGCAATCAGCCCCAGCATTTT; CDR3: CASSEVTYSNQPQHF
D: -; size: -; J: TRBJ2-7; V: TRBV28; DNA: TGTGCCAGCAGTTTACAGGGAGGCTACGAGCAGTACTTC; CDR3: CASSLQGGYEQYF
D: TRBD2; size: -; J: TRBJ2-3; V: TRBV30; DNA: TGTGCCTGGATGCAAGGGCGGGAGGTTGATACGCAGTATTTT; CDR3: CAWMQGREVDTQYF
D: TRBD2; size: once; J: TRBJ2-2; V: TRBV9; DNA: TGTGCCAGCAGCGTAGTGCCCTGGGGAGCGGGATCGGCCGGGGAGCTGTTTTTT; CDR3: CASSVVPWGAGSAGELFF
D: TRBD2; size: -; J: TRBJ2-1; V: TRBV5-6; DNA: TGTGCCAGCTTCCAAGCCGGGACTAGATCCAATGAGCAGTTCTTC; CDR3: CASFQAGTRSNEQFF
D: -; size: -; J: TRBJ1-1; V: TRBV30; DNA: TGTGCCTGGATCACTTCCTCCGGGGGGAGTGGTGGAGCTTTCTTT; CDR3: CAWITSSGGSGGAFF